A selection of T cell receptor beta chains follows, all from one sample in a study of shared clonotypes between healthy human individuals. The method was immunoSEQ multiplex PCR; TCRdb's version includes in-frame clones alone and lacks a portion of them. This table holds some 480,000 clones, around 80% found once. The sample taken for sequencing was PBMCs. Every receptor here comes from a woman in her forties in good health. Some clones in this sample may be carry-over from other donors' samples. Each CDR3 is given without its conserved first and last residue. Each record gives: V gene, CDR3 length, J gene, clone size, CDR3 protein. For some rows the clone size is stated as once, few or many, or as a class when expanded; others skip it.

V: TRBV28
length: 14
J: TRBJ1-1
size: once
CDR3: ASSSPRTGGRTEAF

V: TRBV2
length: 13
J: TRBJ2-4
size: few
CDR3: ASSGTGEAKNIQY

V: TRBV7-9
length: 12
J: TRBJ2-7
size: .
CDR3: ASSLGGRHSGQY

V: TRBV19
length: 11
J: TRBJ2-7
size: .
CDR3: ASSTREGYEQY

V: TRBV15
length: 13
J: TRBJ1-4
size: .
CDR3: ATSRGVGTNEKLF

V: TRBV27
length: 11
J: TRBJ2-1
size: .
CDR3: ASTDGPYNEQF

V: TRBV7-6
length: 12
J: TRBJ2-6
size: .
CDR3: ASSLASGANVLT

V: TRBV7-9
length: 14
J: TRBJ2-1
size: few
CDR3: ASSPRGGSGYNEQF

V: TRBV9
length: 13
J: TRBJ1-3
size: .
CDR3: ASSNTGTAGNTIY

V: TRBV19
length: 16
J: TRBJ2-1
size: .
CDR3: ASSTRTSGRGSYNEQF

V: TRBV7-2
length: 15
J: TRBJ1-3
size: few
CDR3: ASSLRGGQNSGNTIY

V: TRBV29-1
length: 11
J: TRBJ1-3
size: medium-sized
CDR3: SGGRADGNTIY

V: TRBV2
length: 13
J: TRBJ1-1
size: .
CDR3: ASSFYDSANTEAF

V: TRBV5-1
length: 11
J: TRBJ2-3
size: .
CDR3: ASSKDDTDTQY

V: TRBV27
length: 18
J: TRBJ2-2
size: .
CDR3: ASSRRLAGGHRADTGELF

V: TRBV5-5
length: 13
J: TRBJ1-2
size: .
CDR3: ASSLAPGSHYGYT

V: TRBV7-9
length: 12
J: TRBJ2-7
size: .
CDR3: ASSLALADYEQY

V: TRBV5-1
length: 14
J: TRBJ2-1
size: few
CDR3: ASSFTLAETYNEQF

V: TRBV7-3
length: 11
J: TRBJ1-5
size: once
CDR3: ASSLPGNQPQH

V: TRBV6-5
length: 13
J: TRBJ2-1
size: .
CDR3: ASSYDRDPNNEQF

V: TRBV19
length: 14
J: TRBJ2-1
size: .
CDR3: ASSSPEAGGGDEQF

V: TRBV28
length: 12
J: TRBJ2-7
size: .
CDR3: ASSFFPITYEQY

V: TRBV6-5
length: 13
J: TRBJ1-5
size: .
CDR3: ASSRTGGQDQPQH

V: TRBV6-1
length: 12
J: TRBJ1-3
size: .
CDR3: ASSPEGAGDTIY

V: TRBV29-1
length: 14
J: TRBJ2-1
size: .
CDR3: SVDVMREWYRNEQF

V: TRBV5-6
length: 14
J: TRBJ2-1
size: few
CDR3: ASSWTSAGSYNEQF

V: TRBV30
length: 12
J: TRBJ2-1
size: .
CDR3: AWMTSLQLNEQF

V: TRBV10-2
length: 14
J: TRBJ1-4
size: .
CDR3: ASSESRGRGREKLF

V: TRBV19
length: 12
J: TRBJ1-2
size: .
CDR3: ASSIELQPYGYT

V: TRBV28
length: 15
J: TRBJ2-6
size: .
CDR3: ASRAGGTLSGANVLT

V: TRBV9
length: 13
J: TRBJ2-5
size: .
CDR3: ASSVAPSGRGTQY

V: TRBV28
length: 15
J: TRBJ2-2
size: .
CDR3: ASSSPGGGGGTGELF

V: TRBV7-8
length: 11
J: TRBJ2-7
size: .
CDR3: ASSLRTDREQY

V: TRBV10-3
length: 12
J: TRBJ1-1
size: few
CDR3: AISDPGQGFEAF

V: TRBV28
length: 13
J: TRBJ2-2
size: .
CDR3: ASSSPGQHTGELF

V: TRBV7-9
length: 14
J: TRBJ2-3
size: .
CDR3: ASSTSGRANTDTQY

V: TRBV11-2
length: 9
J: TRBJ2-7
size: .
CDR3: ASTTLGEQY

V: TRBV7-3
length: 11
J: TRBJ2-2
size: .
CDR3: ASSTQEGRELF

V: TRBV10-3
length: 10
J: TRBJ2-1
size: .
CDR3: AIKGLVYEQF

V: TRBV6-6
length: 14
J: TRBJ1-2
size: .
CDR3: ASSSRTGATNYGYT

V: TRBV28
length: 15
J: TRBJ1-6
size: .
CDR3: ASSFLRMTGDNSPLH